This T cell receptor beta chain was sequenced for a study of response to subunit inactivated influenza vaccine. Germline V gene data show CDR1 as KGHSH and CDR2 as LQKENI. Losses at the gene ends were 4 bases for V and 1 base for J; bases not matched to a gene: 13. This CDR3 comprises 18 residues. TCRdb called the RT-PCR reads again in MiXCR, with one record for every CDR3 protein. The sample lists more than 450,000 distinct CDR3 sequences, about 12% seen once, with roughly 10% in the top ten. The specimen was PBMCs from blood, collected on the day of vaccination. The chain joins TRBV18 to TRBJ2-1; TRBD2 aligns across 7 bases. The TCR originated in a middle-aged man who received an inactivated influenza vaccine. The CDR3, as DNA: TGTGCCAGCTCACGAGGGCCCACCCTCGGGGGGTCCTACAATGAGCAGTTCTTC. Protein: CASSRGPTLGGSYNEQFF.